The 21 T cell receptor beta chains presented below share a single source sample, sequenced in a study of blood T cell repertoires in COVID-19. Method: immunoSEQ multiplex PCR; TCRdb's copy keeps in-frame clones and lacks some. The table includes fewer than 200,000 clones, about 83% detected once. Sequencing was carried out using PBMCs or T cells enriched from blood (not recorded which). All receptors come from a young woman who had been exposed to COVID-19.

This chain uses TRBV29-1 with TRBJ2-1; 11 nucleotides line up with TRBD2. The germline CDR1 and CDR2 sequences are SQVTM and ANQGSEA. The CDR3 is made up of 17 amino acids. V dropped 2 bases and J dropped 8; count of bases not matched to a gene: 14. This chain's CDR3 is CSVEPISGGAVFHEQFF. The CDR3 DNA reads TGCAGCGTTGAACCCATTAGCGGGGGGGCAGTATTTCATGAGCAGTTCTTC.

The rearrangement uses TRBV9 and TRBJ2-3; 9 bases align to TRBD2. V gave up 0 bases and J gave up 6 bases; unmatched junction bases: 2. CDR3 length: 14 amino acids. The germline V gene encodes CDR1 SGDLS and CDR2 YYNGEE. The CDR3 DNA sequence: TGTGCCAGCAGCGTAGACAGCGGGGGGGATACGCAGTATTTT. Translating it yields CASSVDSGGDTQYF.

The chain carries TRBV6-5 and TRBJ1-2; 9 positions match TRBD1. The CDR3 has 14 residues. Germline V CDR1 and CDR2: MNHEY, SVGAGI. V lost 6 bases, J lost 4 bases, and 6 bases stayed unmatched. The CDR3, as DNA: TGTGCCAGCAGGTGGGACAGGGAGCCCTATGGCTACACCTTC. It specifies CASRWDREPYGYTF.

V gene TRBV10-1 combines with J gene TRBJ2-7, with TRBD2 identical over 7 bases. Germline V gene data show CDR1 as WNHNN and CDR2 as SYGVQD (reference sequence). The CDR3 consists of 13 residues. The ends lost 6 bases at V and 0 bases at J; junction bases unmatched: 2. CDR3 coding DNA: TGCGCCAGCAGATCTAGCGGCTCCTACGAGCAGTACTTC. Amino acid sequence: CASRSSGSYEQYF.

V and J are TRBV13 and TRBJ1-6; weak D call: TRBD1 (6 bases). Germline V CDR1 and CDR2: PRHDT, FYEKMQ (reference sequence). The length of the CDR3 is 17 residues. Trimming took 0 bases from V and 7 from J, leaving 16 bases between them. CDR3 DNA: TGTGCCAGCAGCTTAGGCTCAGGGACAAGGTACAATTCACCCCTCCACTTT. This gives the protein CASSLGSGTRYNSPLHF.

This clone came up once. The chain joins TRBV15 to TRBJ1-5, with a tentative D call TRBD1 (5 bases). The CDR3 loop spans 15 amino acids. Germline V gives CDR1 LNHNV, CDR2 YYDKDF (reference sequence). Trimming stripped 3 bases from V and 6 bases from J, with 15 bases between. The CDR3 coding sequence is TGTGCCACCAGCAGTGAACGGGAGGGGACTCAGCCCCAGCATTTT. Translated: CATSSEREGTQPQHF.

The CDR3 sequence: CASRRQAGNTIYF. CDR3 DNA: TGTGCCAGCCGCAGGCAGGCGGGAAACACCATATATTTT. The J gene is TRBJ1-3, the V gene TRBV2, with D hard to call. Germline CDR1 and CDR2: SNHLY and FYNNEI. This CDR3 spans 13 amino acids. The ends were cut back, 8 bases at V and 4 bases at J, with 12 bases in the middle.

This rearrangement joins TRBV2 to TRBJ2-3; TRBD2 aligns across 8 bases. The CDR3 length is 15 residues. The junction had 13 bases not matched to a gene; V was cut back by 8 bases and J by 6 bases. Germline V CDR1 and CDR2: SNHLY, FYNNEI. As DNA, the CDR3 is TGTGCCAGCTTCGGGGGGGGAACTAGCGTGGATACGCAGTATTTT. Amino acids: CASFGGGTSVDTQYF. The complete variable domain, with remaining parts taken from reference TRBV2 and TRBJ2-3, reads EPEVTQTPSHQVTQMGQEVILRCVPISNHLYFYWYRQILGQKVEFLVSFYNNEISEKSEIFDDQFSVERPDGSNFTLKIRSTKLEDSAMYFCASFGGGTSVDTQYFGPGTRLTVL.

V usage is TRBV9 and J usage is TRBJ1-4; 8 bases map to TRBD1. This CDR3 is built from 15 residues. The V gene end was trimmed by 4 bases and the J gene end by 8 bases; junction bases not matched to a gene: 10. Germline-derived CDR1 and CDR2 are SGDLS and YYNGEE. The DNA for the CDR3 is TGTGCCAGCAGCCCCTCGACAGGGGAAGGGGAAAAACTGTTTTTT. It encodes CASSPSTGEGEKLFF.

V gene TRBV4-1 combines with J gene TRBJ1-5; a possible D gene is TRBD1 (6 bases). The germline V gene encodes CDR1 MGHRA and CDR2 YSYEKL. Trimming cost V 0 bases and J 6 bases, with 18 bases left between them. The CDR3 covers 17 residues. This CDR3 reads CASSQEDKWDTGQPQHF. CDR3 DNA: TGCGCCAGCAGCCAAGAAGATAAATGGGACACAGGTCAGCCCCAGCATTTT.

The CDR3 region is CASSQESSESYGYTF. The CDR3 DNA reads as TGCGCCAGCAGCCAAGAATCGTCGGAGTCTTATGGCTACACCTTC. This chain links TRBV4-1 with TRBJ1-2, with no clear D. Trimming left V 0 bases short and J 5 bases short, with 13 bases between. This CDR3 is built from 15 residues. Germline values: CDR1 MGHRA, CDR2 YSYEKL.

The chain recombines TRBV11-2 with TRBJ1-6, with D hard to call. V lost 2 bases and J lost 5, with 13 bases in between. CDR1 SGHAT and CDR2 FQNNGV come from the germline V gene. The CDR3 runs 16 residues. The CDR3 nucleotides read TGTGCCAGCAGCTTACAGGCCCTACCCGATAATTCACCCCTCCACTTT. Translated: CASSLQALPDNSPLHF.

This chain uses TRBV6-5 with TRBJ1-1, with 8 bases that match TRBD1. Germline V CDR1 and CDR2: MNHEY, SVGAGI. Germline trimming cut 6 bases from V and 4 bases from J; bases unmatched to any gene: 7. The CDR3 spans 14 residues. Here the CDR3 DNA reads TGTGCCAGCAGGACAGGGGTCTCGACCACTGAAGCTTTCTTT. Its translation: CASRTGVSTTEAFF.

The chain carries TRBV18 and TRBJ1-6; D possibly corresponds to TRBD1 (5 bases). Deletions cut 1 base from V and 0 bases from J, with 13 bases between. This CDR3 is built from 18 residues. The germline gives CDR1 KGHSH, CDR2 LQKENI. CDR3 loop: CASSPLPDSPSYNSPLHF. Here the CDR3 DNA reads TGTGCCAGCTCACCACTTCCAGACAGTCCCTCCTATAATTCACCCCTCCACTTT.

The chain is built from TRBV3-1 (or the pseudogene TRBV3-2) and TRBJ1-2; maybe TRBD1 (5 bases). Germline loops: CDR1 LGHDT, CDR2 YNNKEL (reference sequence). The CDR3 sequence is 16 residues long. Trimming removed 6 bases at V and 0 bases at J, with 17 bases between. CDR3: CASRPNPGGPNYGYTF. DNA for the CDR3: TGTGCCAGCAGGCCTAACCCGGGGGGTCCTAACTATGGCTACACCTTC.

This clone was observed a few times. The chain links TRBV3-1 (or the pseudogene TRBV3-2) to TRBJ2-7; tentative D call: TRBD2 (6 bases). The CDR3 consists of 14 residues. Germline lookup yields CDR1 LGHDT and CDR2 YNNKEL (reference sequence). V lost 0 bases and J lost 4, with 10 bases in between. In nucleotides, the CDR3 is TGTGCCAGCAGCCAAGATTGGGGGGAATACGAGCAGTACTTC. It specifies CASSQDWGEYEQYF.

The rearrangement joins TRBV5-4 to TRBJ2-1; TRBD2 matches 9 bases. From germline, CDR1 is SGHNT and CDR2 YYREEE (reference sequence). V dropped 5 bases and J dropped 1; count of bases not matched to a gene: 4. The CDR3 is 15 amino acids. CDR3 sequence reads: CASSRGGDSYNEQFF. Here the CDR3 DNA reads TGTGCCAGCAGTCGCGGGGGGGATTCCTACAATGAGCAGTTCTTC.

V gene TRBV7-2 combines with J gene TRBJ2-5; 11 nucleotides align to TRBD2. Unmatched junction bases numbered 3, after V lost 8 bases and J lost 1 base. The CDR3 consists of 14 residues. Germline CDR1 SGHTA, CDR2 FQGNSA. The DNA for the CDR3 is TGTGCCAGCCTGACTAGCGGGGTCCAAGAGACCCAGTACTTC. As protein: CASLTSGVQETQYF.

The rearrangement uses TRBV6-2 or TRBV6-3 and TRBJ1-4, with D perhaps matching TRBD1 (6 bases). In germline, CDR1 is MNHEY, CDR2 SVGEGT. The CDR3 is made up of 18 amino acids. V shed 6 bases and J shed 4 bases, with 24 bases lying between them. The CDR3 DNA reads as TGTGCCAGCAGCAAAGGGGCCCGCGAAGACAGGATTAATGAAAAACTGTTTTTT. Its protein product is CASSKGAREDRINEKLFF.

The CDR3 nucleotides read TGTGCCAGCAGTTACCCGCCGACAGGCGATAATTCACCCCTCCACTTT. This sequence encodes CASSYPPTGDNSPLHF. This chain links TRBV6-5 with TRBJ1-6; a possible D gene is TRBD1 (6 bases). Looked up from germline, CDR1 is MNHEY and CDR2 is SVGAGI. The CDR3 consists of 16 residues. V lost 2 bases to trimming and J lost 5 bases, with 13 bases between them.

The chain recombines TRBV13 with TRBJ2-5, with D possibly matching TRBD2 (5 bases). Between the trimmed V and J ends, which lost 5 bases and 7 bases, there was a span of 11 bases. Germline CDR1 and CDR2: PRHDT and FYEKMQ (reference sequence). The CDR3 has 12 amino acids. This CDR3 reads CASSLERGTQYF. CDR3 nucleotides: TGTGCCAGCAGCCTCGAACGGGGGACCCAGTACTTC.